This T cell receptor (beta chain) is drawn from a study of blood T cell repertoires in COVID-19. On the study more broadly: The United States, Italy and Spain were the sources of the acute and convalescent COVID-19 samples. In each case, the material was cDNA or gDNA derived from T cells, B-cell-depleted T cells, or PBMCs.

Germline V CDR1 and CDR2: MGHDK, SYGVNS. The CDR3 has 15 residues. Germline trimming cut 5 bases from V and 8 bases from J; bases unmatched to any gene: 7. The authors' processing: Amplification of reference gene primers provided the estimated nucleated cell counts. Clones were sequenced by immunoSEQ multiplex PCR, and TCRdb holds only the in-frame ones, with some missing. From that table come the V and J calls and clone size; the DNA was used to work out D and trimming. The sample includes around 150,000 clones, around four fifths of them seen just once. This receptor was obtained from a human donor in a cohort sampled during active COVID-19. The sample taken for sequencing was peripheral blood. The J gene is TRBJ1-6, the V gene TRBV25-1, with 9 bases identical to TRBD1. CDR3 sequence: CASSTGTGRHSPLHF. CDR3 coding DNA: TGTGCCAGCAGTACCGGGACAGGGAGGCATTCACCCCTCCACTTT.